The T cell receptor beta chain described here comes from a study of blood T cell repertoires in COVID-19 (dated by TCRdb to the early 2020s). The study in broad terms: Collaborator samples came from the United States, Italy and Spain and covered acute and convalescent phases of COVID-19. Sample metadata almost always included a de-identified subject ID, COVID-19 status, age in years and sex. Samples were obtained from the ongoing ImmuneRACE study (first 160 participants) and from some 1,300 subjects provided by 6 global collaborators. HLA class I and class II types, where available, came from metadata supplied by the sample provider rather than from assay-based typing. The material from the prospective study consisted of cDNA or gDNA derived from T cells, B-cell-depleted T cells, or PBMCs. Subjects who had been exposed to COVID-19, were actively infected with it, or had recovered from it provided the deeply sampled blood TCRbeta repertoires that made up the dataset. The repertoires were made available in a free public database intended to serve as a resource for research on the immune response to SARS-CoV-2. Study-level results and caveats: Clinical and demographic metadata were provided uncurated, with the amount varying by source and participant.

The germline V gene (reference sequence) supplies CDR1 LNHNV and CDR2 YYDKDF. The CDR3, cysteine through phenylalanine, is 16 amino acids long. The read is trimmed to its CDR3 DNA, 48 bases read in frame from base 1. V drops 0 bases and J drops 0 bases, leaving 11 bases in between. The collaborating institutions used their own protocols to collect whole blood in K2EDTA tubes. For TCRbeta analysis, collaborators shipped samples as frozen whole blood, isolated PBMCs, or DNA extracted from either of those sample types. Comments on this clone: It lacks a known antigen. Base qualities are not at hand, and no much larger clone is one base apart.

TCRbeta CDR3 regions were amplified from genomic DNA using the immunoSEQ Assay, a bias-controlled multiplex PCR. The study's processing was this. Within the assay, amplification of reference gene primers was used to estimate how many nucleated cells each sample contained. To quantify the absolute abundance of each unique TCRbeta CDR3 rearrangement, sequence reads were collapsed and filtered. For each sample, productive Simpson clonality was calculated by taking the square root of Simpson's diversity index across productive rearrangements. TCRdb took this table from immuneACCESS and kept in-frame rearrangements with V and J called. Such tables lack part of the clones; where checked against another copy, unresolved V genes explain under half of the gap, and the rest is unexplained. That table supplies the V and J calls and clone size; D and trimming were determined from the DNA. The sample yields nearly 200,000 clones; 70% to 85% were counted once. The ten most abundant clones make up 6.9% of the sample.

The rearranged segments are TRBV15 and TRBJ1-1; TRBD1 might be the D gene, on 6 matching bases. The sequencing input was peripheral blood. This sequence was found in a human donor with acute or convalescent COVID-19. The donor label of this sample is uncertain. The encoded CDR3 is CATSRETGFMNTEAFF. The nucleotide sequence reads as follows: TGTGCCACCAGCAGAGAAACAGGGTTCATGAACACTGAAGCTTTCTTT.